This T cell receptor beta chain stems from a study of blood T cell repertoires in COVID-19. Clinical histories supplied by participants themselves formed the basis of cohort assignment. The protocol was immunoSEQ multiplex PCR, while the TCRdb copy is restricted to in-frame clones and leaves out a portion. This repertoire shows some 200,000 clones, 88% found once; its top ten account for roughly 2.7%. V shed 5 bases and J 7 bases; nucleotides not matched to a gene: 11. Germline values: CDR1 KGHSH, CDR2 LQKENI. The CDR3 is made up of 16 amino acids. The V and J genes are TRBV18 and TRBJ2-1; TRBD2 aligns across 10 bases. The TCR sequence derives from a woman in her 30s who had recovered from COVID-19. What was sequenced was PBMCs or T cells enriched from blood (not recorded which). Here the CDR3 reads CASSLYERGGRNEQFF. In DNA, the CDR3 is TGTGCCAGCTCATTATACGAGCGGGGGGGCCGGAATGAGCAGTTCTTC. Based on the CDR3 plus reference TRBV18 and TRBJ2-1, the full variable domain is NAGVMQNPRHLVRRRGQEARLRCSPMKGHSHVYWYRQLPEEGLKFMVYLQKENIIDESGMPKERFSAEFPKEGPSILRIQQVVRGDSAAYFCASSLYERGGRNEQFFGPGTRLTVL.